This TCR beta chain comes out of a study of shared clonotypes between healthy human individuals (dated by TCRdb to about 2020). Context from the whole study: The cohort comprised a couple of women and three men aged 18 to 49 years. For each donor, CD4 naive and CD4 memory were each run on three plates, CD8 naive on two plates, and CD8 memory on one plate. To estimate repertoire size and how much clonotypes are shared between individuals, the study performed deep sequencing of blood TCR repertoires from roughly five healthy adults. To increase sequencing depth and limit assay-specific biases, different laboratories used diverse techniques to prepare libraries and sequence TCR repertoires. Each donor's leukapheresis produced roughly between about 0.8 and 10 billion PBMCs.

CD8 naive samples were obtained by positive selection for CCR7 among CD45RO-negative cells, yielding a CD45RA+CCR7+ population from which TemRA cells were excluded. Healthy HIV-negative adults with no recently reported acute infections or vaccinations were included as donors. All donors were Caucasian adults living in Nashville, Tennessee, USA. Blood was obtained by leukapheresis, after which PBMCs were separated by Ficoll-Histopaque density gradient centrifugation and cryopreserved in liquid nitrogen vapor phase. Analytical flow cytometry was used to check the purity and quantity of every magnetically sorted T cell population. From each sorted fraction, genomic DNA was isolated and quantified by UV absorbance on a Nanodrop 2000c. V is cut by 3 bases and J by 8 bases, and the space between the germline ends is 20 bases. Reading the germline V gene gives CDR1 LGHNA and CDR2 YSLEER. Spanning cysteine to phenylalanine, the CDR3 consists of 16 amino acids. The CDR3 DNA has 48 bases and is translated from base 1.

General study outcomes and caveats: Because the study included only a small number of donors, the genetic and exposure-history diversity represented was limited. Sampling was restricted to blood, and TCR repertoires in tissues likely differ from the TCR repertoires found in blood. Naive subsets generally had larger estimated clonotype richness than memory subsets did. Pairwise subsampling led to the expectation that sequencing depth would affect the degree of clonotype sharing among donors. Compared with non-shared clonotypes, the clonotypes found in all four sorted-subset donors had higher generation probabilities. Sharing across a handful of donors was observed for around 5% of naive CD4, over 3% of naive CD8, roughly 2.3% of memory CD4, and over 0.3% of memory CD8 clonotypes. Even with the large sequencing depth, rarefaction of the sorted-subset datasets indicated that sequencing was incomplete.

TCR CDR3 regions were amplified from genomic DNA by multiplex PCR using the deep immunoSEQ assay. Extracted genomic DNA from each cell subset was distributed evenly across all wells of several immunoSEQ 96-well plates, and each plate was treated as a replicate. Each replicate PCR for sorted subsets received about 200 ng genomic DNA, equal to roughly 30,000 T cell genomes. The purified libraries were quantified using a Qubit 3.0 fluorometer, sized with a Bioanalyzer 2100, and then quantified again using the KAPA Library Quantification kit. Every immunoSEQ 96-well plate was sequenced on a dedicated single-read 150-cycle Illumina NextSeq 550 flow cell. Under the source paper's analysis protocol: Because only junctional sequences without quality scores were contained in the immunoSEQ output, filtering matching that applied to full-length reads could not be performed. To assign V/J genes and CDR3, sequences were annotated using PyIR, a Python wrapper for IgBLAST v1.9, with IMGT germline references. Reads with weak V/J assignments (E-value above 1e-6), missing CDR3, stop codons, out-of-frame junctions, or ambiguous translated residues were removed. A V3J clonotype was defined by an identical inferred V gene, J gene, and CDR3 amino acid sequence. Percentage overlap between repertoires was computed as shared unique clonotypes divided by the size of the smaller repertoire. Repertoire richness was assessed with RTK rarefaction, the Chao1 estimator, and Recon v2.1 estimates of unobserved clonotypes. Generation probabilities for all TCRbeta clonotypes obtained by the gDNA method from a few donors were computed using OLGA. TCRdb stores this immuneACCESS table with in-frame sequences only. Part of the clones is absent; in the studies checked, under half of the shortfall reflects unresolved V genes, and no reason is known for the rest. V and J calls and clone size follow that table, whereas D and trimming were derived from the DNA. The sample table holds some 2,100,000 clones, of which just over 90% were seen once. In total, the top ten clones hold 1.7% of the sample.

Concerning this clone itself: Its cognate antigen has yet to be identified. Base qualities are missing; no much larger clone stands one base away.

The receptor's source is a man younger than 35 in good health. Some clones in this sample may be carry-over from other donors' samples. The chain links TRBV4-3 with TRBJ2-4; TRBD2 is a possible D gene, resting on 6 matching bases. Sequenced input: naive CD8+ T cells from PBMCs. The sample's cell subset or site, from its label and the paper: CD45RA+CCR7+. The CDR3 reads CASSQGLGGIQDIQYF. The DNA sequence follows: TGCGCCAGCAGCCAGGGGCTGGGAGGTATCCAGGACATTCAGTACTTC.